This T cell receptor beta chain is from a study of early T cells in non-severe SARS-CoV-2 infection. The V gene end was trimmed by 5 bases and the J gene end by 6 bases; junction bases not matched to a gene: 3. The germline CDR1 and CDR2 sequences are SNHLY and FYNNEI. This CDR3 is built from 15 residues. Researchers attached unique molecular identifiers to individual cDNA molecules. TCRdb re-called the 5' RACE reads with MiXCR, one entry per CDR3 protein. Here the sample spans tens of thousands of distinct CDR3 sequences, less than 15% being singletons. The clonotype originates from an adult who was a healthcare worker with PCR-confirmed SARS-CoV-2 infection or an uninfected control (not recorded which). This rearrangement joins TRBV2 to TRBJ2-3; TRBD2 matches 15 bases. The sequenced material came from whole blood. CDR3 amino acids: CASSRGLAGGDTQYF. In DNA, the CDR3 is TGTGCCAGCAGTCGCGGACTAGCGGGAGGGGATACGCAGTATTTT.